Presented here are 8 T cell receptor beta chains from one specimen sequenced in a study of cytomegalovirus exposure and HLA in healthy donors. Use of 60 Vbeta and 13 Jbeta primers characterized the PCR. The data were produced by immunoSEQ multiplex PCR, yet TCRdb's version contains in-frame clones alone and is incomplete. This table has 150,000 to 200,000 clones, 70% to 90% appearing once. Material: PBMCs. These receptors were obtained from a man in his late teens or twenties in good health and CMV-seropositive.

The gene calls are TRBV27 and TRBJ2-5; 7 bases are a match to TRBD1. J lost 5 bases, V lost 4 bases, and 10 bases had no gene match. The CDR3 consists of 15 residues. The V gene's germline CDR1 is MNHEY and CDR2 SMNVEV (reference sequence). CDR3 in amino acids: CASSSRGKSGETQYF. The CDR3 nucleotides are TGTGCCAGCAGTTCCAGGGGGAAATCCGGGGAGACCCAGTACTTC.

Regarding this clone: In this CDR3 the conserved last residue, phenylalanine or tryptophan, is missing, so a read error is likely. V is TRBV6-1 and J is TRBJ2-6; 9 nucleotides agree with TRBD1. This CDR3 contains 17 residues. Germline V gene sequence: CDR1 MNHNS, CDR2 SASEGT. Unmatched junction bases numbered 6, after V lost 2 bases and J lost 4 bases. CDR3 in amino acids: CASSERDRVSGANVLTS. In nucleotides, the CDR3 is TGTGCCAGCAGTGAACGGGACAGGGTTTCCGGGGCCAACGTCCTGACTTCC.

V usage is TRBV9 and J usage is TRBJ2-7, with D uncertain. Germline CDR1 and CDR2: SGDLS and YYNGEE. The CDR3 is 14 residues long. V lost 4 bases and J lost 2, with 13 bases in between. The CDR3 bases are TGTGCCAGCAGCCCCGGTTCGGTCGCCTACGAGCAGTACTTC. It codes for CASSPGSVAYEQYF.

This chain connects TRBV30 to TRBJ2-5; the match to TRBD1 covers 9 bases. Matching the DNA end better, TRBJ2-7 makes the J call doubtful. The CDR3 has 14 amino acids. Germline V CDR1 and CDR2: GTSNPN, SVGIG (reference sequence). CDR3 sequence reads: CAWTRGTGWYEQYF. The CDR3, as DNA: TGTGCCTGGACCAGGGGGACAGGGTGGTACGAGCAGTACTTC.

V is TRBV12-5 and J is TRBJ2-7, with 8 positions matching TRBD1. V lost 0 bases to trimming and J lost 4 bases; unmatched junction nucleotides: 8. This CDR3 is built from 16 residues. The germline V gene has CDR1 LGHNT and CDR2 FRNRAP. The CDR3 loop is CASGLVRDRRIYEQYF. CDR3 coding DNA: TGTGCTAGTGGTTTGGTACGGGACAGGCGCATATACGAGCAGTACTTC.

The chain is built from TRBV10-3 and TRBJ2-3, with 7 bases fitting TRBD2. V lost 4 bases to trimming and J lost 3 bases; unmatched junction nucleotides: 13. Germline lookup yields CDR1 ENHRY and CDR2 SYGVKD. This CDR3 contains 17 residues. CDR3 region: CAISGTGTISQTDTQYF. The DNA for the CDR3 is TGTGCCATCAGTGGTACCGGGACTATCAGTCAAACAGATACGCAGTATTTT.

The rearrangement uses TRBV4-1 and TRBJ1-5; D unclear. The CDR3 totals 17 residues. With 3 bases removed from V and 2 bases from J, the gap between germline ends came to 17 bases. Germline CDR1 MGHRA, CDR2 YSYEKL. In DNA form, the CDR3 reads TGCGCCAGCAGCCACAAGATGTGGCAGGAGGGCAATCAGCCCCAGCATTTT. This translates into CASSHKMWQEGNQPQHF.

The DNA of the CDR3 is TGTGCCAGCAGCCCCGCCCGAGGGTTTAACTATGGCTACACCTTC. Protein product: CASSPARGFNYGYTF. J is TRBJ1-2 and V is TRBV7-2; D remains ambiguous. The CDR3 consists of 15 residues. CDR1 and CDR2 (germline): SGHTA, FQGNSA. V lost 5 bases and J 1 base, leaving 14 bases between the germline ends.